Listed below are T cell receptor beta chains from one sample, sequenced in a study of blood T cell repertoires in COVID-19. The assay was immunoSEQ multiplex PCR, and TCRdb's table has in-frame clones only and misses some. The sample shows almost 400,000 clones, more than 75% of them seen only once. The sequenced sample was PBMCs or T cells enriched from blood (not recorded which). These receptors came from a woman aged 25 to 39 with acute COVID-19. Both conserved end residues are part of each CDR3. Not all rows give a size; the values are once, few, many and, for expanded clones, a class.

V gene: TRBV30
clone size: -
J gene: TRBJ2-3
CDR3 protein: CAYQRAMSTDTQYF

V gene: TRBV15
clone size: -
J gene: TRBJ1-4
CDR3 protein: CATSRETGRNEKLFF

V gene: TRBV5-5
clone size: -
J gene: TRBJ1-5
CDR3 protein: CASSFLQGSNQPQHF

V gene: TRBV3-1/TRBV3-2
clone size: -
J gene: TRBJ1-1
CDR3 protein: CASSQDWRRGNTEAFF

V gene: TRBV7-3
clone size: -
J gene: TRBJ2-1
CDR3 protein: CASSLDSSYNEQFF

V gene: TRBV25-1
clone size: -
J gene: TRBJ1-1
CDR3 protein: CASSEFLNTEAFF

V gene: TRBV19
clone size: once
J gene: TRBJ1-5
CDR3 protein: CASSIDGPRGQPQHF

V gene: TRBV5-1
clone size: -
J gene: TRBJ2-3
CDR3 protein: CASSSRGYLHTDTQYF

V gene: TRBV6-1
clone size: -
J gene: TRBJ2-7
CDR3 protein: CASSEVGAVTSYEQYF

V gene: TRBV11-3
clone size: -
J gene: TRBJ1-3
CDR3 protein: CASSPYRDSSGNTIYF

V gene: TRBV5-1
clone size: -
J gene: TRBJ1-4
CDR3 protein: CASSSGEKLFF

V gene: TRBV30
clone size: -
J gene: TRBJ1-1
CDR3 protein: CAWSPRREAFF

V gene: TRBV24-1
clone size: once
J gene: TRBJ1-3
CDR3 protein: CATSDPRKGNTIYF

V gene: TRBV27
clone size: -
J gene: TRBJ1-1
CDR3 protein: CASQKYYGEINTEAFF

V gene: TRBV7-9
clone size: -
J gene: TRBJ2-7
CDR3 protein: CASSSTAPTSGAPYEQYF

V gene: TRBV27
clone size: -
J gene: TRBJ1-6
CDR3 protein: CASSFRATSLAGTGNNSPLHF

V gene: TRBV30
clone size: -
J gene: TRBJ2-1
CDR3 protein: CAFIAGAAGYEQFF

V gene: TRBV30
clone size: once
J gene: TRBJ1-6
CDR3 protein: CAWNQFKGNSPLHF

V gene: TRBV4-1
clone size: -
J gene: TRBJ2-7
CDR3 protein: CASSSTPFSYEQYF

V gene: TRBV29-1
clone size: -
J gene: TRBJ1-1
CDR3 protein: CSVERTANTEAFF

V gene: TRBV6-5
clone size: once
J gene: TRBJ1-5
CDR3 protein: CASNRSGGNQPQHF

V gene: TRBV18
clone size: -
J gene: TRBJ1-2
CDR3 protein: CASSPTGNHGYTF

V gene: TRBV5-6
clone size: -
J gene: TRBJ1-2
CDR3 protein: CASSLGAGLAYNYGYTF

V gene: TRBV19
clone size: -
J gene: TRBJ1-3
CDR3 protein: CASSMGGMTGNTIYF